Listed here are 23 T cell receptor beta chains from one sample, sequenced in a study of intratumoral heterogeneity in liver cancer. Generated by immunoSEQ multiplex PCR, the TCRdb table keeps only in-frame clones and is missing some. This repertoire shows about 20,000 clones, around 78% found once; its top ten account for about a sixth. The sample was tumor-adjacent normal tissue, taken before any cancer treatment. The receptors were gathered from a woman between 65 and 79 years old with hepatocellular carcinoma.

The rearrangement joins TRBV2 to TRBJ1-2, with a tentative D call TRBD1 (5 bases). Trimming removed 7 bases at V and 3 bases at J, with 12 bases between. The CDR3 contains 13 residues. CDR1 and CDR2 (germline): SNHLY, FYNNEI. CDR3 DNA: TGTGCCAGCATCCACGGGACCGACTATGGCTACACCTTC. It is translated as CASIHGTDYGYTF.

V usage is TRBV19 and J usage is TRBJ2-3, with D tentatively TRBD2 (6 bases). The CDR3 is made up of 14 amino acids. The V gene's germline CDR1 is LNHDA and CDR2 SQIVND (reference sequence). The V end lost 4 bases, the J end lost 5 bases, and 13 bases lay between the germline ends. The CDR3 DNA sequence: TGTGCCAGTAGTAGAGGACCAGCGGGAGATACGCAGTATTTT. Its protein is CASSRGPAGDTQYF.

This clone was detected once. The chain carries TRBV3-1 (or the pseudogene TRBV3-2) and TRBJ2-5; D might be TRBD1 or TRBD2, each matching 5 bases. The CDR3 is 12 residues long. The germline gives CDR1 LGHDT, CDR2 YNNKEL (reference sequence). Deletions cut 3 bases from V and 4 bases from J, with 6 bases between. CDR3 nucleotide sequence: TGTGCCAGCAGCCATGGGGGAGAGACCCAGTACTTC. Translating it yields CASSHGGETQYF.

The gene calls are TRBV19 and TRBJ2-7, with a weak D call TRBD2 (6 bases). The CDR3 loop spans 14 amino acids. Per germline, CDR1 LNHDA and CDR2 SQIVND (reference sequence). The V end lost 7 bases, the J end lost 0 bases, and 13 bases lay between the germline ends. The CDR3 region is CASMASVNSYEQYF. The CDR3 coding sequence is TGTGCCAGTATGGCTAGCGTGAACTCCTACGAGCAGTACTTC. Variable domain in full (rest from reference TRBV19 and TRBJ2-7): DGGITQSPKYLFRKEGQNVTLSCEQNLNHDAMYWYRQDPGQGLRLIYYSQIVNDFQKGDIAEGYSVSREKKESFPLTVTSAQKNPTAFYLCASMASVNSYEQYFGPGTRLTVT.

Only a few counts were recorded for this clone. V is TRBV2 and J is TRBJ2-2; D uncertain. The CDR3 is 13 residues long. Per the germline V gene, CDR1 is SNHLY and CDR2 is FYNNEI. Trimming cost V 7 bases and J 0 bases, with 6 bases left between them. This chain's CDR3 is CASKQSNTGELFF. CDR3 bases: TGTGCCAGCAAGCAGTCGAACACCGGGGAGCTGTTTTTT.

The rearrangement uses TRBV5-6 and TRBJ2-7; D is ambiguous. V lost 3 bases to trimming and J lost 7 bases, with 8 bases between them. The CDR3 runs to 11 residues. CDR1 SGHDT and CDR2 YYEEEE come from the germline V gene. This CDR3 reads CASSSPWEQYF. The CDR3 DNA sequence: TGTGCCAGCAGCTCTCCATGGGAGCAGTACTTC.

This clone was picked up one time. V gene TRBV28 combines with J gene TRBJ2-7; D uncertain. Trimming removed 3 bases from V and 1 base from J, with 7 bases in between. This CDR3 contains 13 residues. CDR1 is MDHEN and CDR2 is SYDVKM in the germline V gene. The CDR3 DNA reads as TGTGCCAGCAGTTTTGCCGGTTCCTACGAGCAGTACTTC. Translating it yields CASSFAGSYEQYF.

The genes are TRBV21-1 and TRBJ2-7; the table's D call, TRBD2, was not checked against the DNA. TRBV21-1 is a listed pseudogene. The CDR3 sequence is 13 residues long. CDR3 region: CASSPPGRNEQYF. The CDR3 nucleotides read TGTGCCAGCAGCCCTCCCGGGAGGAACGAGCAGTACTTC.

The J gene is TRBJ2-1, the V gene TRBV24-1; D not certain. The V gene's germline CDR1 is KGHDR and CDR2 SFDVKD. V dropped 0 bases and J dropped 6 bases, with 11 bases sitting between them. The CDR3 totals 15 residues. In nucleotides, the CDR3 is TGTGCCACCAGTGATTTGCAAGGCAGAGTCAATGAGCAGTTCTTC. Its protein is CATSDLQGRVNEQFF.

V and J are TRBV5-4 and TRBJ2-5, with 7 positions matching TRBD2. This CDR3 contains 16 residues. Trimming cost V 2 bases and J 7 bases; bases outside gene matches: 14. Germline assignment: CDR1 SGHNT and CDR2 YYREEE (reference sequence). In nucleotides, the CDR3 is TGTGCCAGCAGCTTTTCCGGGACCGGGAGGATTGCGACCCAGTACTTC. This encodes CASSFSGTGRIATQYF.

The chain has TRBV11-3 and TRBJ2-5; tentatively, D is TRBD2 (6 bases). CDR1 SGHNT and CDR2 YENEEA come from the germline V gene. Deletions cut 4 bases from V and 5 bases from J, with 11 bases between. This CDR3 contains 13 residues. The CDR3 DNA reads TGTGCCAGCAGCTCAGCGGAGGGGGAGACCCAGTACTTC. Translating gives CASSSAEGETQYF.

The V gene is TRBV7-8, the J gene TRBJ2-1; TRBD2 aligns across 9 bases. Germline V gives CDR1 SGHVS, CDR2 FQNEAQ. The CDR3 totals 15 residues. The J segment lost 5 bases and the V segment lost 0 bases, leaving 2 bases of the junction unmatched. This CDR3 reads CASSLAAGGDNEQFF. Here the CDR3 DNA reads TGTGCCAGCAGCTTAGCCGCGGGAGGGGACAATGAGCAGTTCTTC.

V and J are TRBV5-1 and TRBJ2-1; 12 nucleotides match TRBD2. V shed 4 bases and J 0 bases; nucleotides not matched to a gene: 2. Germline lookup yields CDR1 SGHRS and CDR2 YFSETQ. CDR3 length: 16 amino acids. CDR3 region: CASSMTSGSSYNEQFF. The CDR3 nucleotides are TGCGCCAGCAGCATGACTAGCGGGAGCTCCTACAATGAGCAGTTCTTC. Looking up the rest from reference TRBV5-1 and TRBJ2-1 gives the full variable domain: KAGVTQTPRYLIKTRGQQVTLSCSPISGHRSVSWYQQTPGQGLQFLFEYFSETQRNKGNFPGRFSGRQFSNSRSEMNVSTLELGDSALYLCASSMTSGSSYNEQFFGPGTRLTVL.

The CDR3 sequence is CASSPDREQFF. The CDR3 DNA sequence: TGCGCCAGCAGCCCGGACAGGGAGCAGTTCTTC. The gene calls are TRBV5-1 and TRBJ2-1; 7 nucleotides line up with TRBD1. V shed 4 bases and J 10 bases; nucleotides not matched to a gene: 2. Germline V lookup: CDR1 SGHRS, CDR2 YFSETQ. This CDR3 has 11 amino acids.

This clone was found once. The CDR3 protein is CASSLVPTSATDTQYF. The DNA of the CDR3 is TGCGCCAGCAGCTTGGTTCCGACTAGTGCCACAGATACGCAGTATTTT. This chain uses TRBV5-1 with TRBJ2-3; tentatively, D is TRBD2 (6 bases). The germline CDR1 and CDR2 sequences are SGHRS and YFSETQ. V dropped 0 bases and J dropped 2 bases, with 13 bases sitting between them. This CDR3 has 16 amino acids.

The chain has TRBV15 and TRBJ2-1; 7 bases match TRBD1. CDR1 and CDR2 from the germline V gene are LNHNV and YYDKDF (reference sequence). This CDR3 is built from 16 residues. V lost 4 bases and J lost 0; bases outside the gene matches: 6. The CDR3 here is CATSIPDRSSYNEQFF. The CDR3 nucleotides are TGTGCCACCAGCATACCGGACAGGAGCTCCTACAATGAGCAGTTCTTC.

The chain employs TRBV7-8 and TRBJ2-7; TRBD1 agrees at 12 bases. The length of the CDR3 is 16 residues. Looked up from germline, CDR1 is SGHVS and CDR2 is FQNEAQ. Trimming cost V 0 bases and J 6 bases; bases outside gene matches: 6. CDR3 bases: TGTGCCAGCAGCTTAGCGTGGGGACAGGGGGCCGGCGAGCAGTACTTC. Its protein is CASSLAWGQGAGEQYF. Supplemented by reference TRBV7-8 and TRBJ2-7, the full variable domain reads GAGVSQSPRYKVAKRGQDVALRCDPISGHVSLFWYQQALGQGPEFLTYFQNEAQLDKSGLPSDRFFAERPEGSVSTLKIQRTQQEDSAVYLCASSLAWGQGAGEQYFGPGTRLTVT.

The genes are TRBV28 and TRBJ1-5; D may be TRBD1 (5 bases). The V gene lost 6 bases and the J gene lost 3 bases, with 15 bases spanning the gap. This CDR3 region has 15 residues. Germline V lookup: CDR1 MDHEN, CDR2 SYDVKM. As DNA, the CDR3 is TGTGCCAGCAGCCCCCTCGGGGGTAACAATCAGCCCCAGCATTTT. It translates to CASSPLGGNNQPQHF.

DNA for the CDR3: TGTGCCAGTAGTATTGTCGATTCACCCCTCCACTTT. It translates to CASSIVDSPLHF. This chain joins TRBV19 and TRBJ1-6; unclear D gene. The CDR3 length is 12 residues. V was cut by 3 bases and J by 8 bases, with 5 bases left in between. From germline, CDR1 is LNHDA and CDR2 SQIVND (reference sequence).

The chain carries TRBV5-6 and TRBJ1-1; D remains unclear. Germline-derived CDR1 and CDR2 are SGHDT and YYEEEE. V lost 5 bases and J lost 5, with 19 bases in between. This CDR3 has 15 residues. The CDR3 DNA is TGTGCCAGCAGGCAGCTCGGGAGCCCAGTTACTGAAGCTTTCTTT. Its translation is CASRQLGSPVTEAFF.

The chain couples TRBV5-4 to TRBJ2-3; the D gene could be TRBD1 or TRBD2 (5 bases each). V shed 3 bases and J shed 0 bases, with 14 bases lying between them. The CDR3 contains 16 residues. Germline loops: CDR1 SGHNT, CDR2 YYREEE (reference sequence). As DNA, the CDR3 is TGTGCCAGCAGCTCTCCCCGGGACCCCAGCACAGATACGCAGTATTTT. Amino acid sequence: CASSSPRDPSTDTQYF.

J is TRBJ2-1 and V is TRBV10-1; maybe TRBD2 (6 bases). V lost 0 bases to trimming and J lost 4 bases, with 25 bases between them. Germline CDR1 is WNHNN and CDR2 is SYGVQD (reference sequence). The CDR3 has 20 amino acids. CDR3 in DNA: TGCGCCAGCAGTGAGTCGACGTTGGGTGAGGAGGGGCGCGTATACAATGAGCAGTTCTTC. It codes for CASSESTLGEEGRVYNEQFF.

The CDR3 region is CASSADQGSEAFF. Here the CDR3 DNA reads TGTGCCAGCAGCGCCGACCAGGGTTCTGAAGCTTTCTTT. The chain joins TRBV9 to TRBJ1-1; tentative D call: TRBD1 (5 bases). Trimming removed 3 bases from V and 6 bases from J, with 12 bases in between. From germline, CDR1 is SGDLS and CDR2 YYNGEE. The CDR3 covers 13 residues.